The source of this T cell receptor beta chain is a study of blood T cell repertoires in COVID-19. At the level of the study: Samples representing acute and convalescent COVID-19 were sourced from the United States, Italy and Spain. PBMCs, B-cell-depleted T cells, or T cells were the source of the cDNA or gDNA that made up the material.

Trimming stripped 5 bases from V and 5 bases from J, with 12 bases between. This CDR3 is 13 amino acids long. Sequenced by immunoSEQ multiplex PCR; TCRdb stores in-frame clones only, minus some. Of some 70,000 clones in the sample, 70% to 90% are singletons; the top ten hold roughly a tenth. Grouping used clinical history reported by participants in a survey and questionnaire. This rearrangement joins TRBV12-3 or TRBV12-4 to TRBJ2-5; D is possibly TRBD1 (5 bases). Sequencing was done on a sample of PBMCs or T cells enriched from blood (not recorded which). This receptor was identified in a woman aged 35 to 49 who had recovered from COVID-19. CDR3 protein: CASSLQAFETQYF. Written as DNA, the CDR3 is TGTGCCAGCAGTCTACAGGCATTTGAGACCCAGTACTTC.